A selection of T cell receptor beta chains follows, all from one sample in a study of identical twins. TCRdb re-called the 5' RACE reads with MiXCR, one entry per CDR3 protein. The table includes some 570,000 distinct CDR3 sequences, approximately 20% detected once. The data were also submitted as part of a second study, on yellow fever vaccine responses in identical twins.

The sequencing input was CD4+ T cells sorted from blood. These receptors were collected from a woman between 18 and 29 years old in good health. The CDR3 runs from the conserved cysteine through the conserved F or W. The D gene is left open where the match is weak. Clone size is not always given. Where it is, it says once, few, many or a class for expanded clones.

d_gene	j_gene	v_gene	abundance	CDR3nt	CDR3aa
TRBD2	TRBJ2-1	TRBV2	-	TGTGCCAGCATCCTACCGGGACTAGCCCCCGGTGGGGAAGAGCAGTTCTTC	CASILPGLAPGGEEQFF
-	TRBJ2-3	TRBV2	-	TGTGCCATCAGTCCAAACCGGGCATTCAGGGGGGGGACAGATACGCAGTATTTT	CAISPNRAFRGGTDTQYF
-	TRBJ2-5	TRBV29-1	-	TGCAGCGCCCAACAAGGGGCGTACCAAGAGACCCAGTACTTC	CSAQQGAYQETQYF
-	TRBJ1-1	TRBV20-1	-	TGCAGTGCTACGGGACTCTTGAACACTGAAGCTTTCTTT	CSATGLLNTEAFF
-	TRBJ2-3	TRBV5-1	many	TGCGCCAGCAGCTTGGTCGGTAATTTAGGAGATACGCAGTATTTT	CASSLVGNLGDTQYF
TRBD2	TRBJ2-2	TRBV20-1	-	TGCAGTGCTAGACAGACTAGCGGAAACACCGGGGAGCTGTTTTTT	CSARQTSGNTGELFF
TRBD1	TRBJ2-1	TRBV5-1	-	TGCGCCAGCAGCTTGTTCGGGACAGGACCGTACAATGAGCAGTTCTTC	CASSLFGTGPYNEQFF
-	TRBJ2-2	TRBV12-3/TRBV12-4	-	TGTGCCAGCAGTTTGGCGTTGGTCTCAATGGGGGAGCTGTTTTTT	CASSLALVSMGELFF
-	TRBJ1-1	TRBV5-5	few	TGTGCCAGCAGCTTGGCCGGGGATTTGAACACTGAAGCTTTCTTT	CASSLAGDLNTEAFF
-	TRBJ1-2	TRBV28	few	TGTGCCAGCAGTCTTGGATACTATGGCTACACCTTC	CASSLGYYGYTF
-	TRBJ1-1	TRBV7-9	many	TGTGCCAGCAGCTTCCGGGGAAGTGAAGCTTTCTTT	CASSFRGSEAFF
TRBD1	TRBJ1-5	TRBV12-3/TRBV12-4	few	TGTGCCAGCAGCAATGTCGACAGGGAAAATCAGCCCCAGCATTTT	CASSNVDRENQPQHF
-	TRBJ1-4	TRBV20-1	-	TGCAGTGCTAGAGTCAATGGAGCCAACACCTTCAATGAAAAACTGTTTTTT	CSARVNGANTFNEKLFF
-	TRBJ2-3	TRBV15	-	TGTGCCACCAGCGTCGGGGTCGGTTCTGATACGCAGTATTTT	CATSVGVGSDTQYF